Below, 9 T cell receptor beta chains from the same sample are listed, as sequenced in a study of T-cell reconstitution after alpha-beta-depleted transplantation in children. Unique molecular identifiers were incorporated when the TCRbeta library was constructed. MiXCR was run by TCRdb on the PCR reads, yielding one entry per CDR3 protein. The sample holds some 600,000 distinct CDR3 sequences, approximately 16% seen once. Sequences were derived from PBMCs from the stem cell graft donor, sampled from the stem cell graft. These TCRs come from a human donor who donated a stem cell graft to a child with acute myeloid leukemia.

This chain connects TRBV11-2 to TRBJ2-7, with D perhaps TRBD1 (6 bases). CDR1 SGHAT and CDR2 FQNNGV come from the germline V gene. The CDR3 length is 14 residues. Trimming removed 4 bases at V and 6 bases at J, with 16 bases between. The CDR3 loop is CASSSSTGRTEQYV. In nucleotides, the CDR3 is TGTGCCAGCAGCTCGTCGACAGGCCGAACCGAGCAGTACGTC.

This clonotype appeared many times. The CDR3 is CSAREGLGSSYEQYF. The CDR3 DNA follows: TGCAGTGCTAGAGAGGGACTGGGGAGCTCCTACGAGCAGTACTTC. The chain has TRBV20-1 and TRBJ2-7, with D tentatively TRBD2 (6 bases). V was pared by 0 bases and J by 0 bases, with 12 bases between. The germline V gene encodes CDR1 DFQATT and CDR2 SNEGSKA (reference sequence). The CDR3 consists of 15 residues.

This clonotype was seen ten or more times. The chain carries TRBV29-1 and TRBJ2-1; perhaps TRBD2 as D (6 bases). Germline V gene lookup returns CDR1 SQVTM and CDR2 ANQGSEA. This CDR3 spans 12 amino acids. With 7 bases removed from V and 10 bases from J, the gap between germline ends came to 17 bases. The DNA for the CDR3 is TGCAGCGGCGCCAATTACCGGGGGGAGCAGTTCTTC. Translated: CSGANYRGEQFF.

The chain has TRBV4-2 and TRBJ1-5, with 10 bases that match TRBD1. The CDR3 sequence is 15 residues long. With V trimmed by 9 bases and J by 2 bases, 7 bases remained unmatched. The germline V gene has CDR1 LGHNA and CDR2 YNFKEQ. CDR3 residues: CARGAGTGGNQPQHF. For the CDR3, the DNA is TGTGCCAGGGGCGCCGGGACAGGGGGCAATCAGCCCCAGCATTTT.

CDR3 sequence: CASSPRPNAYEQYV. CDR3 in DNA: TGCGCCAGCAGCCCCCGGCCGAATGCCTACGAGCAGTACGTC. The V gene is TRBV4-1, the J gene TRBJ2-7; D gene unclear. The CDR3 runs 14 residues. V was cut by 4 bases and J by 2 bases, with 12 bases left in between. CDR1 MGHRA and CDR2 YSYEKL come from the germline V gene.

Comments on this clonotype: Here the CDR3 omits its conserved ending phenylalanine or tryptophan, so a read error is the likely source. This chain joins TRBV5-6 and TRBJ2-3; D unclear. V was clipped by 5 bases and J by 5 bases, with 6 bases between them. The CDR3 is made up of 11 amino acids. Germline CDR1 and CDR2: SGHDT and YYEEEE. This CDR3 reads CASRDGDTQYV. The CDR3 nucleotides are TGTGCCAGCAGAGATGGAGATACGCAGTATGTT.

This clonotype was observed a handful of times. The rearrangement joins TRBV5-1 to TRBJ1-2; possibly TRBD1 for D (5 bases). The germline V gene encodes CDR1 SGHRS and CDR2 YFSETQ. CDR3 length equals 16 residues. V was clipped by 2 bases and J by 3 bases, with 17 bases between them. CDR3 coding DNA: TGCGCCAGCAGCTTTCGTATCGGCAGGGCGGACTATGGCTACACCTTC. This sequence encodes CASSFRIGRADYGYTF.

This clonotype was picked up many times. The chain has TRBV29-1 and TRBJ2-7, with 8 positions matching TRBD1. The length of the CDR3 is 12 residues. CDR1 and CDR2 (germline): SQVTM, ANQGSEA. Trimming at V came to 6 bases and at J to 3 bases, leaving 4 bases not matched to a gene. In DNA, the CDR3 is TGCAGCGTAGAGACAGGGGACTACGAGCAGTACTTC. Protein product: CSVETGDYEQYF.

For this clonotype: Compared with germline, one end of the junction differs, possibly owing to a read error. The V gene is TRBV20-1, the J gene TRBJ2-3, with D possibly matching TRBD2 (5 bases). The CDR3 has 17 amino acids. Per the germline V gene, CDR1 is DFQATT and CDR2 is SNEGSKA (reference sequence). The CDR3 reads CCARNPRGRASTDTQYF. The CDR3 DNA reads TGCTGTGCTAGAAACCCTCGCGGGCGGGCTAGCACAGATACGCAGTATTTT.